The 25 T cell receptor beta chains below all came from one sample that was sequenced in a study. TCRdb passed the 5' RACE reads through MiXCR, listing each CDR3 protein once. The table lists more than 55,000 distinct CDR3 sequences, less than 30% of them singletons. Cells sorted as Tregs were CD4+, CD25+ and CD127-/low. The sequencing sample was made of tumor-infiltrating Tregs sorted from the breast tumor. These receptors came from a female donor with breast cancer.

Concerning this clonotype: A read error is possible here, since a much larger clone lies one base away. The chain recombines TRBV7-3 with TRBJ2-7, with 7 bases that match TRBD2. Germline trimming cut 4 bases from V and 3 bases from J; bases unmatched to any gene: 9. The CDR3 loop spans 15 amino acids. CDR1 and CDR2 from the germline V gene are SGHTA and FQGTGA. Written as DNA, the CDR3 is TGTGCCAGCAGCTACACCGAGACTAGCTACTACGAGCAGTACTTC. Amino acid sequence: CASSYTETSYYEQYF.

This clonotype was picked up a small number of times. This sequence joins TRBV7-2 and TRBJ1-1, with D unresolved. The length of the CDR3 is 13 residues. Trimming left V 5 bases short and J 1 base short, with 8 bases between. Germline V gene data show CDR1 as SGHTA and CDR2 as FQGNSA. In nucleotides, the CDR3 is TGTGCCAGCAGCCCCCATGGGAACACTGAAGCTTTCTTT. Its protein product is CASSPHGNTEAFF. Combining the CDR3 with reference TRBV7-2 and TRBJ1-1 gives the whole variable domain GAGVSQSPSNKVTEKGKDVELRCDPISGHTALYWYRQSLGQGLEFLIYFQGNSAPDKSGLPSDRFSAERTGGSVSTLTIQRTQQEDSAVYLCASSPHGNTEAFFGQGTRLTVV.

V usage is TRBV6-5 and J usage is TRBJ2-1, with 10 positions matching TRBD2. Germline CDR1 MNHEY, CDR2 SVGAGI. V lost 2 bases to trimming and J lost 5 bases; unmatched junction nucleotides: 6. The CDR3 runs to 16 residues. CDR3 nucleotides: TGTGCCAGCAGTTACACACAGCGGGGGGGGGACAATGAGCAGTTCTTC. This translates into CASSYTQRGGDNEQFF.

CDR3 sequence (DNA): TGTGCCAGCAGCCAAGATGCTAGCGGGAGGGCCAATGAGCAGTTCTTC. It is translated as CASSQDASGRANEQFF. The chain has TRBV3-1 and TRBJ2-1; 12 nucleotides match TRBD2. V shed 0 bases and J 6 bases; nucleotides not matched to a gene: 3. The CDR3 has 16 amino acids. The germline V gene has CDR1 LGHDT and CDR2 YNNKEL (reference sequence).

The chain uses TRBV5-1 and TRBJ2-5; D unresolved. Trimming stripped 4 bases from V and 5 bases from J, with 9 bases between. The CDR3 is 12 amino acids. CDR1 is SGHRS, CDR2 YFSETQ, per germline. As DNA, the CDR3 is TGCGCCAGCAGCAAGGGTCTGGAGACCCAGTACTTC. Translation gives CASSKGLETQYF.

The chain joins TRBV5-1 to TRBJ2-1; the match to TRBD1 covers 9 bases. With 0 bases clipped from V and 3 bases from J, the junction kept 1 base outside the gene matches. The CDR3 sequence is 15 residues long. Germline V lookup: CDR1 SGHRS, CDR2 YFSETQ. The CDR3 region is CASSLEGQGYNEQFF. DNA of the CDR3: TGCGCCAGCAGCTTGGAGGGACAGGGCTACAATGAGCAGTTCTTC. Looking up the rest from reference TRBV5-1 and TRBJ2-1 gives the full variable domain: KAGVTQTPRYLIKTRGQQVTLSCSPISGHRSVSWYQQTPGQGLQFLFEYFSETQRNKGNFPGRFSGRQFSNSRSEMNVSTLELGDSALYLCASSLEGQGYNEQFFGPGTRLTVL.

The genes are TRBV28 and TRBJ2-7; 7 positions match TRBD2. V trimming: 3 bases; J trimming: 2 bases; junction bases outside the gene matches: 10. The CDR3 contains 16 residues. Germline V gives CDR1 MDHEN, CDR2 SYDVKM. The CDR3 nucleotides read TGTGCCAGCAGTTTTAGTCTAGCGGAATTAACCTACGAGCAGTACTTC. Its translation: CASSFSLAELTYEQYF.

In DNA, the CDR3 is TGTGCCAGCAGCTGGCCGGTCAACCCGGAAAAACTGTTTTTT. Its translation is CASSWPVNPEKLFF. The chain combines TRBV7-2 with TRBJ1-4; D is unresolved. CDR1 SGHTA and CDR2 FQGNSA come from the germline V gene. V was cut by 4 bases and J by 8 bases, with 14 bases left in between. The CDR3 is 14 amino acids.

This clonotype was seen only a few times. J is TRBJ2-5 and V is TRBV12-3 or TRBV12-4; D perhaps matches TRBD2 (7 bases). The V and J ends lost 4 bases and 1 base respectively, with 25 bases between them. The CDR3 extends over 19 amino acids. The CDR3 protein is CASSSGFKQGLTVQETQYF. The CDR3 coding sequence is TGTGCCAGCAGTTCTGGGTTCAAACAGGGACTAACCGTCCAAGAGACCCAGTACTTC.

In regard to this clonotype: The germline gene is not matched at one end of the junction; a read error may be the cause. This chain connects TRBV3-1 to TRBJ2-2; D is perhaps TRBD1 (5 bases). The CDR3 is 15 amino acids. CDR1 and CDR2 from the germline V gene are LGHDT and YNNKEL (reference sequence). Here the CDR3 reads CAGSRRTPQTGELFF. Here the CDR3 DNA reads TGTGCCGGCAGCCGCAGGACACCACAAACCGGGGAGCTGTTTTTT.

The CDR3 DNA reads TGCGCCAGCAGCTTGGAACTCCGCCGGGGCGGGGGAACAGATACGCAGTATTTT. Translation: CASSLELRRGGGTDTQYF. The chain recombines TRBV5-1 with TRBJ2-3, with 7 bases lining up with TRBD2. Germline V gene data show CDR1 as SGHRS and CDR2 as YFSETQ. Germline trimming cut 0 bases from V and 3 bases from J; bases unmatched to any gene: 13. This CDR3 is built from 18 residues.

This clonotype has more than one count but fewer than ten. DNA for the CDR3: TGTGCCAGCAGTGACTGGATCCGGGACATAGCCCAGGCCCAGCATTTT. Encoded protein: CASSDWIRDIAQAQHF. The rearrangement uses TRBV6-1 and TRBJ1-5, with D tentatively TRBD1 (6 bases). Germline CDR1 reads MNHNS; CDR2 reads SASEGT. V dropped 3 bases and J dropped 11 bases, with 23 bases sitting between them. The CDR3 is made up of 16 amino acids.

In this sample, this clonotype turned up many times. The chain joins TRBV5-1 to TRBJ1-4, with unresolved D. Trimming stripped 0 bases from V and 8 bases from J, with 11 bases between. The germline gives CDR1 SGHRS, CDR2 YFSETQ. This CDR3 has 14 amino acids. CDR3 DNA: TGCGCCAGCAGCTTGGGACAAAGAAGCGAAAAACTGTTTTTT. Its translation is CASSLGQRSEKLFF.

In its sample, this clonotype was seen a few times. The CDR3 coding sequence is TGTGCCATTCCGGCGAGTTCGGAGACCCAGTACTTC. This sequence encodes CAIPASSETQYF. The rearrangement uses TRBV7-9 and TRBJ2-5; D remains ambiguous. V was cut by 10 bases and J by 5 bases, with 14 bases left in between. Germline-derived CDR1 and CDR2 are SEHNR and FQNEAQ (reference sequence). The CDR3 consists of 12 residues.

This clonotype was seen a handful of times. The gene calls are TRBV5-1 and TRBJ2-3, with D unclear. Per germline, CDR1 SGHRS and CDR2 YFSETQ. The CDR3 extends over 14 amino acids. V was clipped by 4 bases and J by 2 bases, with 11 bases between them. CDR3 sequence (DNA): TGCGCCAGCAGCCGGGCCCCTGACACAGATACGCAGTATTTT. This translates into CASSRAPDTDTQYF.

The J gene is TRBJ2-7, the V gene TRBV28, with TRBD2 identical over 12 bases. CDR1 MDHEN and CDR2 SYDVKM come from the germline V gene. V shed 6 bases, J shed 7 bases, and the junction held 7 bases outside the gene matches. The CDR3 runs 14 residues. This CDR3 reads CASRRLAGENEQYF. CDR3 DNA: TGTGCCAGCAGAAGACTAGCGGGAGAGAATGAGCAGTACTTC.

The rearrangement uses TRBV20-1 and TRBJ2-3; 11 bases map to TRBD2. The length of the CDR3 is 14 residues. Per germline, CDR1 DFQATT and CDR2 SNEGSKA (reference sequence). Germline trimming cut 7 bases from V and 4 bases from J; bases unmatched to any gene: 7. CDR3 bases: TGCAGTGTCGTTAATAGCGGGGGGGCAGATACGCAGTATTTT. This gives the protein CSVVNSGGADTQYF.

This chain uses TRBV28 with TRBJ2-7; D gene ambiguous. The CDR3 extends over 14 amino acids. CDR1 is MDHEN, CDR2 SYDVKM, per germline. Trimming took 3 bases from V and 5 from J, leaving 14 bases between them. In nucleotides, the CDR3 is TGTGCCAGCAGTTTCTTACCGGTTCCGGACGAGCAGTACTTC. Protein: CASSFLPVPDEQYF.

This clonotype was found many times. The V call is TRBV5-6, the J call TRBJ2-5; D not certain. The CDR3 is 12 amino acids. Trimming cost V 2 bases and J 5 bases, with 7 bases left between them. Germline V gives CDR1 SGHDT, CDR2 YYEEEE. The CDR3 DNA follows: TGTGCCAGCAGCTTCGACCTGGAGACCCAGTACTTC. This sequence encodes CASSFDLETQYF.

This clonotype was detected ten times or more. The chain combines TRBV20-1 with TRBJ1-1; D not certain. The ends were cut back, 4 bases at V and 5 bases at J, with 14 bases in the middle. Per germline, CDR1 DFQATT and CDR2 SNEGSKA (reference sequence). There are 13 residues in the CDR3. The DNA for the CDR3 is TGCAGTGCTACAAATCTGGGCCCAACTGAAGCTTTCTTT. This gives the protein CSATNLGPTEAFF.

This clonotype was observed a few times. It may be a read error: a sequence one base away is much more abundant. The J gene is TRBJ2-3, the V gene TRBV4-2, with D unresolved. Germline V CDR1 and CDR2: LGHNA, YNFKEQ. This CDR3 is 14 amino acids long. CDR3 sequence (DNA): TGTGCCAGCAGCCAGGACGTTAGCACAGATGCGCAGTATTTT. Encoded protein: CASSQDVSTDAQYF.

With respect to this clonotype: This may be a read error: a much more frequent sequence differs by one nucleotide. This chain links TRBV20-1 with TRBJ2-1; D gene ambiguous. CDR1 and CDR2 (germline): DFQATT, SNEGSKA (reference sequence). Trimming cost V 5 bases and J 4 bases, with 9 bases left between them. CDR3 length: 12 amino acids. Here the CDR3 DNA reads TGCAGTGCTCGTGGGGTGTACAATGAGCAGTTCTTC. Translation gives CSARGVYNEQFF.

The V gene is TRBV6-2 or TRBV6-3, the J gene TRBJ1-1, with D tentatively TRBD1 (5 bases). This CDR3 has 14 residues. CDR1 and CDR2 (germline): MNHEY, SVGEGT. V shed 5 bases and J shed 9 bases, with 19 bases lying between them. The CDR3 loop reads CASSRGSVGTKAFF. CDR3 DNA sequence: TGTGCCAGCAGTAGAGGCTCCGTCGGGACGAAAGCTTTCTTT.

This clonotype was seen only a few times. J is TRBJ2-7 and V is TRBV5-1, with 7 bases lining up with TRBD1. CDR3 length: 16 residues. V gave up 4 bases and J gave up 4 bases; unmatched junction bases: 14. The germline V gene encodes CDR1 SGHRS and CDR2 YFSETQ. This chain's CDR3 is CASSPAEGQSYYEQYF. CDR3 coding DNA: TGCGCCAGCAGCCCGGCCGAGGGACAGAGTTATTACGAGCAGTACTTC.

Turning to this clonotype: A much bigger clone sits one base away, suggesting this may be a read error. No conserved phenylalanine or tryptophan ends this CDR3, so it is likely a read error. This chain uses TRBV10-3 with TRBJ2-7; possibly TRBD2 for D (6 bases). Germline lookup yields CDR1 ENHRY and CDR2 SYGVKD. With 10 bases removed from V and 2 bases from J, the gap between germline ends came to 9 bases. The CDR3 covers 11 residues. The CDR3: CATSGAYEQYL. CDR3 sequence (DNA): TGTGCCACGTCGGGGGCCTACGAGCAGTACCTC.